The T cell receptor (beta chain) under discussion was sequenced for a study of cytomegalovirus exposure and HLA in healthy donors. Study results and limitations: Cytomegalovirus association was listed for approximately 150 TCR beta chains. Earlier findings revealed that most TCR beta V segments proved productive either about 87% or about 30% of the time.

It was with 60 Vbeta and 13 Jbeta primers that the PCR ran. The data were produced by immunoSEQ multiplex PCR, yet TCRdb's version contains in-frame clones alone and is incomplete. This sample carries more than 130,000 clones, approximately 80% of them seen once, and the ten largest clones take under 4.5%. Note on this clone: No antigen is known for it.

This clonotype was obtained from a young man in good health and CMV-seronegative. The source material was PBMCs.

The CDR3 DNA reads TGTGCCAGCAGCGGGGGACTAGCGGGAGAGCTCGTCACCGGGGAGCTGTTTTTT. Translating it yields CASSGGLAGELVTGELFF. V gene TRBV28 combines with J gene TRBJ2-2, with TRBD2 matching over 14 bases. The V gene end was trimmed by 6 bases and the J gene end by 4 bases; junction bases not matched to a gene: 10. The germline gives CDR1 MDHEN, CDR2 SYDVKM. This CDR3 has 18 residues.